The entry below describes one T cell receptor (beta chain). The antigen is unknown. The entry originates in a study of cytomegalovirus exposure and HLA in healthy donors. Sequencing was performed with immunoSEQ multiplex PCR; in TCRdb, only in-frame clones are kept and a portion is missing. The table includes about 310,000 clones, 88% detected once. The CDR3 runs 16 residues. With V trimmed by 4 bases and J by 5 bases, 13 bases remained unmatched. Germline V gene sequence: CDR1 SEHNR, CDR2 FQNEAQ (reference sequence). The study, taken as a whole, reports: One later analysis, an examination of the 120 validation repertoires, found that first-cohort TCR clusters tended to co-occur in them. Three of the chains that were CMV-associated were confirmed in vitro to be specific for CMV antigens. The study labeled 170 or so TCR beta chains cytomegalovirus-associated.

V gene TRBV7-9 combines with J gene TRBJ2-5, with TRBD1 matching over 7 bases. This receptor was identified in a man younger than 40 in good health and CMV-seronegative. Sequenced material: PBMCs. This chain's CDR3 is CASSWTGLALEETQYF. CDR3 DNA sequence: TGTGCCAGCAGCTGGACAGGACTCGCCTTGGAGGAGACCCAGTACTTC. Filled out from reference TRBV7-9 and TRBJ2-5, the complete variable domain reads DTGVSQNPRHKITKRGQNVTFRCDPISEHNRLYWYRQTLGQGPEFLTYFQNEAQLEKSRLLSDRFSAERPKGSFSTLEIQRTEQGDSAMYLCASSWTGLALEETQYFGPGTRLLVL.